This T cell receptor (beta chain) is drawn from a study of PD-L1 blockade in urothelial cancer. V shed 4 bases, J shed 3 bases, and the junction held 8 bases outside the gene matches. Per the germline V gene, CDR1 is LNHDA and CDR2 is SQIVND (reference sequence). This CDR3 spans 16 amino acids. Sequencing was performed with immunoSEQ multiplex PCR; in TCRdb, only in-frame clones are kept and a portion is missing. The table records some 110,000 clones, approximately 90% of them present only once. Time point denoted: peripheral blood 6 weeks after treatment start. Patients each gave 1 to 8 samples, pretreatment and on-treatment. This clone has a single count.

This TCR derives from a man between 60 and 70 years old with urothelial cancer. Sample: PBMCs, taken around atezolizumab (anti-PD-L1) treatment. The V call is TRBV19, the J call TRBJ1-5; 8 bases fit TRBD1. The DNA of the CDR3 is TGTGCCAGTAGTACTCCGGGACAGGAGATCAATCAGCCCCAGCATTTT. It encodes CASSTPGQEINQPQHF.